This TCR beta chain comes out of a study of graft-versus-host responses after intestinal transplantation. Study-wide context: Recipients received multivisceral, liver-intestinal, or isolated intestinal transplants.

The assay was immunoSEQ multiplex PCR, and TCRdb's table has in-frame clones only and misses some. The sample contains 90,000 to 130,000 clones, 85% to 95% of which appear only once. Notes on this clone: Its target is unknown.

Trimming cost V 10 bases and J 7 bases, with 20 bases left between them. The germline gives CDR1 MNHNS, CDR2 SASEGT. The CDR3 consists of 14 residues. Sequencing used unstimulated CD8+ T cells sorted from spleen or lymph node cells, obtained before intestinal transplant. The V call is TRBV6-1, the J call TRBJ2-1; D possibly corresponds to TRBD2 (6 bases). The TCR originated in a human donor who received an intestinal transplant. The CDR3, as DNA: TGTGCCACCCTAATGGAGCGCAGCGGGAATGAGCAGTTCTTC. This encodes CATLMERSGNEQFF.